A single sample is the source of the 5 T cell receptor beta chains below, sequenced in a study of cytomegalovirus exposure and HLA in healthy donors. The PCR ran on 60 Vbeta and 13 Jbeta primers. The protocol was immunoSEQ multiplex PCR, while the TCRdb copy is restricted to in-frame clones and leaves out a portion. The data contain some 200,000 clones, roughly 80% of them singletons. The sample was PBMCs. Source of these receptors: a man aged 45-65 years in good health and CMV-seronegative.

The V and J genes are TRBV11-3 and TRBJ2-3; D is perhaps TRBD1 (6 bases). Between the trimmed V and J ends, which lost 0 bases and 8 bases, there was a span of 9 bases. Per germline, CDR1 SGHNT and CDR2 YENEEA. The CDR3 loop spans 13 amino acids. The CDR3 region has the DNA TGTGCCAGCAGCTTAGACAGGGGCGCTACGCAGTATTTT. The encoded protein is CASSLDRGATQYF. Together with reference TRBV11-3 and TRBJ2-3, the CDR3 gives the full variable domain: EAGVVQSPRYKIIEKKQPVAFWCNPISGHNTLYWYLQNLGQGPELLIRYENEEAVDDSQLPKDRFSAERLKGVDSTLKIQPAELGDSAVYLCASSLDRGATQYFGPGTRLTVL.

The chain carries TRBV18 and TRBJ2-1; 8 bases map to TRBD2. J lost 5 bases, V lost 4 bases, and 7 bases had no gene match. The CDR3 extends over 15 amino acids. CDR1 and CDR2 (germline): KGHSH, LQKENI. The CDR3 DNA reads as TGTGCCAGCTCACACATAGCGGGGACCCACAATGAGCAGTTCTTC. It specifies CASSHIAGTHNEQFF.

A few counts support this clone. The V call is TRBV11-3, the J call TRBJ1-1; possible D gene TRBD1, 6 bases. The CDR3 length is 15 residues. The germline V gene has CDR1 SGHNT and CDR2 YENEEA. Trimming shortened V by 5 bases and J by 3 bases, and 16 bases separated the two germline ends. Here the CDR3 reads CASSPLPWTDTEAFF. Here the CDR3 DNA reads TGTGCCAGCAGCCCGCTCCCCTGGACAGACACTGAAGCTTTCTTT.

The chain uses TRBV15 and TRBJ1-1; D is uncertain. The CDR3 is 13 residues long. The V end lost 1 base, the J end lost 11 bases, and 14 bases lay between the germline ends. The germline V gene has CDR1 LNHNV and CDR2 YYDKDF (reference sequence). The CDR3 sequence is CATSRGSPGEAFF. The CDR3 region has the DNA TGTGCCACCAGCAGAGGGTCCCCGGGTGAGGCTTTCTTT.

V gene TRBV10-3 combines with J gene TRBJ2-7; 10 bases map to TRBD1. This CDR3 is built from 12 residues. The V segment lost 10 bases and the J segment 5 bases; nucleotides outside the gene matches: 5. In germline, CDR1 is ENHRY, CDR2 SYGVKD. The CDR3 nucleotides are TGTGCCACCTCGACAGGGGGCCACGAGCAGTACTTC. This translates into CATSTGGHEQYF.